One and the same sample provided the 22 T cell receptor beta chains below, sequenced in a study of T cell clonality in common variable immunodeficiency (dated by TCRdb to the mid-2010s). The library was made by the immunoSEQ multiplex PCR assay. TCRdb holds this immuneACCESS table with in-frame rearrangements only. Some clones are missing; in checked studies, unresolved V genes explain under half, and the rest has no known cause. The table gives fewer than 55,000 clones for this sample, with none occurring only once. The biggest ten clones account for approximately 2.2% of the sample. The specimen was peripheral blood mononuclear cells. These receptors came from a person between 18 and 75 years old in good health.

In regard to this clone: The read ends 3 residues shy of where the CDR3 ends; the end is completed using the germline J gene. This sequence joins TRBV30 and TRBJ1-1; 11 nucleotides match TRBD1. The CDR3 extends over 12 amino acids. CDR1 is GTSNPN and CDR2 is SVGIG in the germline V gene (reference sequence). V was clipped by 5 bases and J by 6 bases; unmatched bases: 2. Incomplete CDR3 DNA: TGTGCCTGGGGACAGGGGGCCTCTGAA. It is translated as CAWGQGASE. The whole CDR3 is CAWGQGASEAFF.

This clone was detected only a few times. Read coverage stops 3 residues before the CDR3 terminus; the germline J gene supplies the remainder. The chain employs TRBV11-3 and TRBJ2-3; possible D gene TRBD2, 6 bases. Germline V gene sequence: CDR1 SGHNT, CDR2 YENEEA. The CDR3 length is 14 residues. V was pared by 4 bases and J by 3 bases, with 11 bases between. The CDR3 region is CASSSDLATDTQYF. The covered CDR3 bases are TGTGCCAGCAGCTCCGACCTAGCGACAGATACG. Complete variable domain (other parts from reference TRBV11-3 and TRBJ2-3): EAGVVQSPRYKIIEKKQPVAFWCNPISGHNTLYWYLQNLGQGPELLIRYENEEAVDDSQLPKDRFSAERLKGVDSTLKIQPAELGDSAVYLCASSSDLATDTQYFGPGTRLTVL.

As regards this clone: The CDR3 end falls 3 residues outside the read, so it is completed with the germline J gene. V usage is TRBV5-8 and J usage is TRBJ1-3, with a tentative D call TRBD1 (5 bases). The germline V gene has CDR1 SGHTS and CDR2 YDEGEE. V lost 1 base and J lost 0, with 8 bases in between. There are 15 residues in the CDR3. CDR3 in amino acids: CASSLRGGSGNTIYF. The sequenced CDR3 bases are TGTGCCAGCAGCTTGCGGGGGGGCTCTGGAAACACC.

In the case of this clone: The read stops 3 residues short of the end of the CDR3; the missing end is completed from the germline J gene. The V gene is TRBV7-8, the J gene TRBJ2-5; 9 bases are shared with TRBD2. The CDR3 is 18 residues long. Germline CDR1 SGHVS, CDR2 FQNEAQ. V was clipped by 5 bases and J by 0 bases; unmatched bases: 13. The CDR3 bases that were read are TGTGCCAGCAGCCGACAGTCTGGCGGGGGGGGACACCAAGAGACC. It codes for CASSRQSGGGGHQET. The CDR3, in full, reads CASSRQSGGGGHQETQYF.

This clone was seen at least ten times. Coverage ceases 3 residues before the CDR3 finishes, and the germline J gene fills in the end. The chain combines TRBV29-1 with TRBJ1-1; no firm D call. V dropped 0 bases and J dropped 5 bases, with 10 bases sitting between them. CDR3 length equals 13 residues. Germline loops: CDR1 SQVTM, CDR2 ANQGSEA. The CDR3 region is CSVEETPGTEAFF. The CDR3 DNA, read in part, is TGCAGCGTTGAAGAGACCCCAGGAACTGAA.

This clone was picked up many times. The sequenced fragment ends 3 residues before the CDR3 boundary, so the rest is inferred from the germline J gene. This chain uses TRBV5-1 with TRBJ2-1; 7 bases are shared with TRBD2. Unmatched junction bases numbered 10, after V lost 6 bases and J lost 4 bases. This CDR3 is built from 15 residues. CDR1 is SGHRS and CDR2 is YFSETQ in the germline V gene. The CDR3 DNA, read in part, is TGCGCCAGCACCCCCGCGGGAGCACATTACAATGAG. Translated, it gives CASTPAGAHYNE. The full CDR3 is CASTPAGAHYNEQFF.

This clone was counted at least ten times. The CDR3 end is not reached by the read, which stops 3 residues before it; the germline J gene fills it in. This chain links TRBV28 with TRBJ2-1; 8 positions agree with TRBD1. The CDR3 sequence is 16 residues long. Germline loops: CDR1 MDHEN, CDR2 SYDVKM. The ends lost 7 bases at V and 5 bases at J; junction bases unmatched: 13. The sequenced CDR3 bases are TGTGCCAGCAAGACCCGGGCCCCAGGGGGCCACAATGAG. This gives the protein CASKTRAPGGHNE. The CDR3 in full is CASKTRAPGGHNEQFF.

This clone was counted many times. The read finishes 3 residues shy of the CDR3 end, and the germline J gene is used to complete it. V is TRBV30 and J is TRBJ2-3, with a tentative D call TRBD2 (7 bases). The CDR3 length is 11 residues. Germline CDR1 GTSNPN, CDR2 SVGIG (reference sequence). The sequenced CDR3 bases are TGTGCGAGGGAGGGGGCAGATACG. Protein: CAREGADT. The full CDR3 protein reads CAREGADTQYF.

In this sample, this clone turned up many times. The read ends 3 residues before the CDR3 terminus; that terminus is restored from the germline J gene. V and J are TRBV28 and TRBJ2-7; D call uncertain. The germline gives CDR1 MDHEN, CDR2 SYDVKM. This CDR3 spans 11 amino acids. The V gene lost 6 bases and the J gene lost 3 bases, with 6 bases spanning the gap. The part of the CDR3 DNA that was read is TGTGCCAGCAGCCGACTCTACGAG. This codes for CASSRLYE. The entire CDR3 sequence reads CASSRLYEQYF.

This clone was detected many times. Coverage ceases 3 residues before the CDR3 finishes, and the germline J gene fills in the end. The V call is TRBV5-5, the J call TRBJ2-3; a possible D gene is TRBD2 (5 bases). Per germline, CDR1 SGHKS and CDR2 YYEKEE (reference sequence). The V end lost 4 bases, the J end lost 3 bases, and 12 bases lay between the germline ends. The CDR3 is 14 residues long. Partial CDR3 DNA: TGTGCCAGCAGCAAGGTCCAGCGGACAGATACG. Protein sequence: CASSKVQRTDT. The entire CDR3 reads CASSKVQRTDTQYF.

The sample holds many counts of this clone. CDR3 bases read: TGTGCCAGCAGTTACGAGACAGGGAACTATGGC. Its translation is CASSYETGNYG. In full, the CDR3 is CASSYETGNYGYTF. V is TRBV6-2 or TRBV6-3 and J is TRBJ1-2; TRBD1 matches 7 bases. The read stops 3 residues short of the end of the CDR3; the missing end is completed from the germline J gene. The CDR3 consists of 14 residues. V gave up 2 bases and J gave up 2 bases; unmatched junction bases: 2. CDR1 MNHEY and CDR2 SVGEGT come from the germline V gene.

Notes on this clone: The sequenced fragment ends 3 residues before the CDR3 boundary, so the rest is inferred from the germline J gene. This chain joins TRBV16 and TRBJ1-2; D gene ambiguous. The CDR3 totals 13 residues. Germline assignment: CDR1 KGHSY and CDR2 FQNENV. The V end lost 4 bases, the J end lost 2 bases, and 8 bases lay between the germline ends. CDR3 bases read: TGTGCCAGCAGCCGAACAGAGAACTATGGC. Translating it yields CASSRTENYG. The whole CDR3 region reads CASSRTENYGYTF.

Of note for this clone: The CDR3 extends 3 residues past the end of the read, so its final part is completed from the germline J gene. This chain uses TRBV7-2 with TRBJ1-2, with no clear D. The CDR3 has 13 amino acids. Germline V lookup: CDR1 SGHTA, CDR2 FQGNSA. This CDR3 is CASSPGLAFDYTF. The CDR3 bases that were read are TGTGCCAGCAGCCCAGGACTAGCGTTCGAC.

This clone showed up just a few times. The read gets to within 3 residues of the CDR3 end, and the germline J gene fills in the rest. The V call is TRBV7-9, the J call TRBJ2-7; D may be TRBD1 (5 bases). Trimming removed 5 bases at V and 2 bases at J, with 13 bases between. In germline, CDR1 is SEHNR, CDR2 FQNEAQ (reference sequence). The CDR3 loop spans 14 amino acids. The DNA read from the CDR3 is TGTGCCAGCAGCGCTGGGGCAGGGCCCTACGAG. Encoded protein: CASSAGAGPYE. The whole CDR3 protein is CASSAGAGPYEQYF. Full variable domain (remainder filled in from reference TRBV7-9 and TRBJ2-7): DTGVSQNPRHKITKRGQNVTFRCDPISEHNRLYWYRQTLGQGPEFLTYFQNEAQLEKSRLLSDRFSAERPKGSFSTLEIQRTEQGDSAMYLCASSAGAGPYEQYFGPGTRLTVT.

This clone was observed many times. The read terminates 3 residues ahead of where the CDR3 ends, so the germline J gene completes it. V gene TRBV9 combines with J gene TRBJ1-3, with no clear D. CDR3 length equals 14 residues. The V gene lost 0 bases and the J gene lost 1 base, with 5 bases spanning the gap. Germline CDR1 and CDR2: SGDLS and YYNGEE. The CDR3 protein is CASSVVGSGNTIYF. CDR3 DNA, as far as it was read: TGTGCCAGCAGCGTAGTAGGGTCTGGAAACACC.

This clone was found a few times. The read ends 3 residues early relative to the CDR3; the germline J gene fills the gap. The chain combines TRBV11-3 with TRBJ2-5; 9 bases line up with TRBD1. The V segment lost 1 base and the J segment 5 bases; nucleotides outside the gene matches: 5. CDR3 length: 15 amino acids. In germline, CDR1 is SGHNT, CDR2 YENEEA. The sequenced CDR3 bases are TGTGCCAGCAGCTTAGGACAGGGGGTTGAGGAGACC. Its translation is CASSLGQGVEET. The CDR3 in its entirety is CASSLGQGVEETQYF.

This clone was counted ten times or more. The sequenced fragment ends 3 residues before the CDR3 boundary, so the rest is inferred from the germline J gene. The J gene is TRBJ1-1, the V gene TRBV6-1; no reliable D call. From germline, CDR1 is MNHNS and CDR2 SASEGT. Trimming removed 2 bases from V and 5 bases from J, with 15 bases in between. The CDR3 extends over 15 amino acids. The covered CDR3 bases are TGTGCCAGCAGTGAAAAAAGCGGAGGTTCGACTGAA. Its protein product is CASSEKSGGSTE. The complete CDR3 sequence is CASSEKSGGSTEAFF.

At least ten counts were recorded for this clone. The missing CDR3 end, 3 residues past where the read stops, is filled in from the germline J gene. The chain couples TRBV20-1 to TRBJ1-5; TRBD1 aligns across 7 bases. V was clipped by 6 bases and J by 2 bases; unmatched bases: 4. Germline V lookup: CDR1 DFQATT, CDR2 SNEGSKA (reference sequence). CDR3 length equals 13 residues. The CDR3 DNA, read in part, is TGCAGTGCGACAGGGCAGGGCAATCAGCCC. Its translation is CSATGQGNQP. The entire CDR3 sequence reads CSATGQGNQPQHF.

With regard to this clone: Read coverage stops 3 residues before the CDR3 terminus; the germline J gene supplies the remainder. The chain links TRBV5-5 to TRBJ2-5; possible D gene TRBD1, 5 bases. There are 13 residues in the CDR3. The germline gives CDR1 SGHKS, CDR2 YYEKEE (reference sequence). V was clipped by 4 bases and J by 5 bases, with 12 bases between them. This chain's CDR3 is CASSPPTVETQYF. The DNA read from the CDR3 is TGTGCCAGCAGCCCACCGACAGTGGAGACC.

This clone was observed a few times. The read terminates 3 residues ahead of where the CDR3 ends, so the germline J gene completes it. The chain carries TRBV7-9 and TRBJ1-6; D is unresolved. V dropped 2 bases and J dropped 5 bases, with 10 bases sitting between them. The germline gives CDR1 SEHNR, CDR2 FQNEAQ (reference sequence). The CDR3 is 15 residues long. CDR3 residues: CASSLWMRDNSPLHF. CDR3 DNA (partial): TGTGCCAGCAGCTTATGGATGAGGGATAATTCACCC.

Many counts were recorded for this clone. The CDR3 bases that were read are TGTGCCAGCAGTGAATACGGAGTACAGATTTCGAATGAG. Protein: CASSEYGVQISNE. The complete CDR3 reads CASSEYGVQISNEQFF. The V and J genes are TRBV6-1 and TRBJ2-1; no reliable D call. The missing CDR3 end, 3 residues past where the read stops, is filled in from the germline J gene. The V and J ends lost 2 bases and 7 bases respectively, with 18 bases between them. The CDR3 length is 16 residues. Germline V gene lookup returns CDR1 MNHNS and CDR2 SASEGT.

In this sample, this clone turned up many times. The CDR3 end falls 3 residues outside the read, so it is completed with the germline J gene. This chain joins TRBV7-9 and TRBJ1-5; the D gene is possibly TRBD1 (5 bases). The CDR3 consists of 14 residues. The germline V gene encodes CDR1 SEHNR and CDR2 FQNEAQ (reference sequence). With 5 bases removed from V and 5 bases from J, the gap between germline ends came to 13 bases. The CDR3 sequence is CASSPDSFDQPQHF. The part of the CDR3 DNA that was read is TGTGCCAGCAGCCCCGACAGTTTCGATCAGCCC.